This TCR beta chain appears in the sequencing data of a study of T cell responses to AZD1222 COVID-19 vaccine. Overall study findings and caveats: Repertoires were obtained only post-peak T cell response. The number of AZD1222 recipients seropositive at baseline was only five or six. Females made up more of the donors, who were largely white British, and clonal diversity may have come out too low. Spike as a whole was targeted by vaccine-associated CD4 TCRs, dominant at 160-218 and 743-854.

A note on this clone: Its antigen is unidentified.

This CDR3 is built from 16 residues. V trimming: 3 bases; J trimming: 5 bases; junction bases outside the gene matches: 11. The germline V gene encodes CDR1 SGHTA and CDR2 FQGNSA. The assay was immunoSEQ multiplex PCR, and TCRdb's table has in-frame clones only and misses some. The table records approximately 61,000 clones, about 81% of them present only once. The sample was peripheral blood, taken 28 days after the second AZD1222 dose. This sequence originates from an adult who received the AZD1222 COVID-19 vaccine. The chain uses TRBV7-2 and TRBJ2-5; 8 bases line up with TRBD2. CDR3: CASSFLPTGRGETQYF. The CDR3 region has the DNA TGTGCCAGCAGCTTCCTTCCCACCGGGAGGGGGGAGACCCAGTACTTC.